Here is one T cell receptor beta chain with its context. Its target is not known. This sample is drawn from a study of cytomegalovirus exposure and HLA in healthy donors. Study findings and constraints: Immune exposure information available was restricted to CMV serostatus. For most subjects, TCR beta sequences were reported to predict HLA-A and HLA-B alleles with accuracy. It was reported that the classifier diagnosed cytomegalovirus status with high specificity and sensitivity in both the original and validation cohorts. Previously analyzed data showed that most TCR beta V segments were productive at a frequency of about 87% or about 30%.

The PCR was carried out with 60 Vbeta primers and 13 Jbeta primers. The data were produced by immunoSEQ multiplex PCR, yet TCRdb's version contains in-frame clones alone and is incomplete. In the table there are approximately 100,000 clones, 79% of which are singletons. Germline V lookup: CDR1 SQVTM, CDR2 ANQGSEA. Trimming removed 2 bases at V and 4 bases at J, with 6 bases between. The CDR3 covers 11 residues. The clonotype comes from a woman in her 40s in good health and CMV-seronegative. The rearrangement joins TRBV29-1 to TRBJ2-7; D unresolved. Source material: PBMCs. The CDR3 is CSVEQFYEQYF. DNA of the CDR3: TGCAGCGTTGAACAGTTTTACGAGCAGTACTTC.